This entry lists 3 T cell receptor beta chains sequenced from one sample in a study of Ad26.COV2.S vaccination and SARS-CoV-2 variants. The treatment was: around 19 received Ad26.COV2.S at low or high dose, single or two shots; roughly 5 received placebo; per-sample allocation not given. Specimens were obtained on day 63 following the first vaccine or placebo injection. Libraries were prepared by immunoSEQ multiplex PCR; TCRdb keeps only in-frame clonotypes and omits some of them. The sample has almost 400,000 clones, approximately 90% seen once. The sample here was peripheral blood, taken in a trial of Ad26.COV2.S vaccine versus placebo. The receptors were sampled from a person aged 18-65 years who received the Ad26.COV2.S COVID-19 vaccine or a placebo.

The chain uses TRBV20-1 and TRBJ2-7; the D is unclear. Germline V gene data show CDR1 as DFQATT and CDR2 as SNEGSKA (reference sequence). The CDR3 sequence is 12 residues long. V lost 3 bases to trimming and J lost 0 bases, with 6 bases between them. The CDR3 DNA reads TGCAGTGCTAGTTCTAACTCCTACGAGCAGTACTTC. It codes for CSASSNSYEQYF.

CDR3 nucleotide sequence: TGTGCCAGCAGTAGGTACGAGCAGTACTTC. Protein: CASSRYEQYF. This rearrangement joins TRBV2 to TRBJ2-7; D call uncertain. Germline CDR1 SNHLY, CDR2 FYNNEI. Trimming took off 5 bases at V and 4 bases at J, with 3 bases between the two ends. There are 10 residues in the CDR3.

The chain couples TRBV7-8 to TRBJ2-1, with TRBD2 matching over 10 bases. The CDR3 covers 13 residues. Germline CDR1 SGHVS, CDR2 FQNEAQ. The V segment lost 4 bases and the J segment 9 bases; nucleotides outside the gene matches: 3. CDR3: CASSSRTSGEQFF. Here the CDR3 DNA reads TGTGCCAGCAGCTCTCGGACTAGCGGTGAGCAGTTCTTC.